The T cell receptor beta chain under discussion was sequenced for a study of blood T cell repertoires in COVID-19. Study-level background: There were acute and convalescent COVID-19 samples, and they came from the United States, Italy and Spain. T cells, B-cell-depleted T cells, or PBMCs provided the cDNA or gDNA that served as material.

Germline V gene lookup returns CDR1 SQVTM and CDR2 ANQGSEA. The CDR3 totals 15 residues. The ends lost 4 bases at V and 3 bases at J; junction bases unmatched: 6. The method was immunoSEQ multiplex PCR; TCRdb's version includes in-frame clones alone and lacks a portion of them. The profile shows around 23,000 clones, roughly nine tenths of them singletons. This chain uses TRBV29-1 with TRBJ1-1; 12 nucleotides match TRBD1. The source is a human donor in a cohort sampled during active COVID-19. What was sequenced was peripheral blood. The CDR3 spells CSVGDRGQSDTEAFF. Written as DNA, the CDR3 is TGCAGCGTTGGGGACAGGGGGCAATCGGACACTGAAGCTTTCTTT.